This TCR beta chain comes out of a study of T cells after yellow fever vaccination. MiXCR, applied by TCRdb to the 5' RACE reads, yields one record per CDR3 protein. The sample includes 80,000 to 100,000 distinct CDR3 sequences, around 5.8% of them seen just once. This clonotype was observed at least ten times. The sequence derives from a man younger than 35 who received the YFV17D yellow fever vaccine. Material: CD8+ T cells sorted from PBMCs, obtained 10 days after the yellow fever booster vaccination.

The CDR3 sequence is CASSPQGQNQPQHF. The CDR3 nucleotides read TGTGCCAGCAGTCCTCAGGGACAGAATCAGCCCCAGCATTTT. The rearrangement joins TRBV27 to TRBJ1-5, with 7 bases that match TRBD1. This CDR3 contains 14 residues. Trimming took 5 bases from V and 4 from J; bases not matched to a gene: 5. Germline CDR1 and CDR2: MNHEY and SMNVEV (reference sequence).